What follows are 30 T cell receptor beta chains derived from one specimen sequenced in a study of T cell repertoires in cytomegalovirus infection. TCRdb fed the reads into MiXCR, producing one record per CDR3 protein. The data hold approximately 250,000 distinct CDR3 sequences, with roughly an eighth observed a single time. The sample was PBMCs. These TCRs come from a human donor in good health (CMV status not recorded). Some clones in this sample may be carry-over from other donors' samples.

This clonotype has more than one count but fewer than ten. V is TRBV7-2 and J is TRBJ1-2, with D possibly TRBD1 on 6 matching bases. V lost 5 bases to trimming and J lost 0 bases, with 16 bases between them. Looked up from germline, CDR1 is SGHTA and CDR2 is FQGNSA. The CDR3 spans 16 residues. Written as DNA, the CDR3 is TGTGCCAGCAGCCCGGGGGGGGCCTCTTCTAACTATGGCTACACCTTC. It encodes CASSPGGASSNYGYTF.

The chain carries TRBV14 and TRBJ2-1, with a possible D match to TRBD1 (6 bases). The CDR3 runs 12 residues. V lost 4 bases, J lost 14 bases, and 15 bases lay in between. The V gene's germline CDR1 is SGHDN and CDR2 FVKESK. In DNA form, the CDR3 reads TGTGCCAGCAGCCCGAGTACAGGGAAGGAGTTCTTC. Protein: CASSPSTGKEFF.

Only a few counts were recorded for this clonotype. The chain combines TRBV4-2 with TRBJ2-7; 7 bases are a match to TRBD1. Germline CDR1 and CDR2: LGHNA and YNFKEQ. Trimming cost V 3 bases and J 2 bases; bases outside gene matches: 4. The CDR3 length is 14 residues. CDR3 DNA: TGTGCCAGCAGCCAGCCCGGGACAGCCTACGAGCAGTACTTC. Its protein product is CASSQPGTAYEQYF.

This clonotype has a count of ten or more. This rearrangement joins TRBV6-2 or TRBV6-3 to TRBJ2-7; D might be TRBD2 (5 bases). This CDR3 comprises 15 residues. Germline V gives CDR1 MNHEY, CDR2 SVGEGT. V was cut by 3 bases and J by 3 bases, with 15 bases left in between. The DNA for the CDR3 is TGTGCCAGCAGTTATGGTGGGAGAGTCAGCTACGAGCAGTACTTC. It is translated as CASSYGGRVSYEQYF.

V gene TRBV6-2 or TRBV6-3 combines with J gene TRBJ1-5; a weak D match, TRBD1 (5 bases). V dropped 2 bases and J dropped 5 bases, with 7 bases sitting between them. The germline V gene has CDR1 MNHEY and CDR2 SVGEGT. The CDR3 loop spans 13 amino acids. For the CDR3, the DNA is TGTGCCAGCAGTTACCGAGGGGATCAGCCCCAGCATTTT. Its protein is CASSYRGDQPQHF.

This clonotype has a count of ten or more. V usage is TRBV5-4 and J usage is TRBJ2-7; TRBD2 aligns across 11 bases. Trimming at V came to 3 bases and at J to 5 bases, leaving 7 bases not matched to a gene. The CDR3 is made up of 15 amino acids. Germline V lookup: CDR1 SGHNT, CDR2 YYREEE (reference sequence). This CDR3 reads CASSSDTSGRHEQYF. In nucleotides, the CDR3 is TGTGCCAGCAGCTCTGATACTAGCGGGAGACACGAGCAGTACTTC.

The rearrangement links TRBV19 to TRBJ2-4; TRBD1 aligns across 8 bases. J was trimmed by 10 bases and V by 7 bases; bases with no gene match: 9. Germline V CDR1 and CDR2: LNHDA, SQIVND (reference sequence). This CDR3 is 13 amino acids long. The CDR3 coding sequence is TGTGCCAGTACTACGACAGGGGCGCTGATTCAGTACTTC. Its protein is CASTTTGALIQYF.

This clonotype was counted ten times or more. The gene calls are TRBV7-2 and TRBJ2-1; 12 bases align to TRBD2. CDR3 size: 15 residues. CDR1 SGHTA and CDR2 FQGNSA come from the germline V gene. The V gene end was trimmed by 5 bases and the J gene end by 2 bases; junction bases not matched to a gene: 1. This CDR3 is CASSRLAGAYNEQFF. The CDR3 nucleotides are TGTGCCAGCAGCCGACTAGCGGGGGCCTACAATGAGCAGTTCTTC.

This clonotype has ten or more counts. The chain recombines TRBV7-8 with TRBJ2-5, with 14 bases fitting TRBD2. Germline values: CDR1 SGHVS, CDR2 FQNEAQ. After removal of 0 bases from V and 5 bases from J, the junction contained 2 bases not matched to a gene. The CDR3 is made up of 16 amino acids. The CDR3 protein is CASSLATSGGVETQYF. For the CDR3, the DNA is TGTGCCAGCAGCTTAGCGACTAGCGGGGGGGTCGAGACCCAGTACTTC.

This clonotype was counted at least ten times. This chain uses TRBV7-9 with TRBJ2-5; 11 bases fit TRBD2. There are 15 residues in the CDR3. Losses at the gene ends were 5 bases for V and 4 bases for J; bases not matched to a gene: 6. Looked up from germline, CDR1 is SEHNR and CDR2 is FQNEAQ (reference sequence). The CDR3 here is CASSPGLAGSETQYF. The CDR3 bases are TGTGCCAGCAGCCCTGGACTAGCGGGTTCAGAGACCCAGTACTTC.

This clonotype was recorded once. The chain uses TRBV9 and TRBJ2-1; 12 bases align to TRBD1. V trimming: 1 base; J trimming: 7 bases; junction bases outside the gene matches: 6. Germline values: CDR1 SGDLS, CDR2 YYNGEE. This CDR3 contains 16 residues. CDR3 loop: CASSVWGQGAGNEQFF. The CDR3 region has the DNA TGTGCCAGCAGCGTATGGGGACAGGGGGCTGGGAATGAGCAGTTCTTC.

The table lists this clonotype with many counts. This CDR3 reads CASTSGPSQGIQYF. The CDR3 DNA reads as TGTGCCAGCACGAGCGGACCGAGCCAGGGCATTCAGTACTTC. V gene TRBV2 combines with J gene TRBJ2-4; D possibly matches TRBD1 or TRBD2 (5 bases each). Germline CDR1 reads SNHLY; CDR2 reads FYNNEI. The V gene lost 7 bases and the J gene lost 9 bases, with 19 bases spanning the gap. CDR3 length equals 14 residues.

This clonotype was picked up many times. The genes are TRBV7-2 and TRBJ1-2; no clear D gene. Between the trimmed V and J ends, which lost 1 base and 4 bases, there was a span of 13 bases. The CDR3 sequence is 15 residues long. Germline-derived CDR1 and CDR2 are SGHTA and FQGNSA. The CDR3 sequence is CASSLDRAEGYGYTF. In nucleotides, the CDR3 is TGTGCCAGCAGCTTAGACCGGGCAGAGGGCTATGGCTACACCTTC. The whole variable domain, remainder taken from reference TRBV7-2 and TRBJ1-2, is GAGVSQSPSNKVTEKGKDVELRCDPISGHTALYWYRQSLGQGLEFLIYFQGNSAPDKSGLPSDRFSAERTGGSVSTLTIQRTQQEDSAVYLCASSLDRAEGYGYTFGSGTRLTVV.

This chain uses TRBV2 with TRBJ1-3; D gene uncertain. V was trimmed by 2 bases and J by 8 bases, leaving 19 bases between them. The germline V gene encodes CDR1 SNHLY and CDR2 FYNNEI. The CDR3 contains 16 residues. The CDR3 region is CASSELGRETYDTIYF. The CDR3 DNA reads as TGTGCCAGCAGTGAACTAGGACGGGAGACCTACGACACCATATATTTT.

This clonotype came up many times. The chain joins TRBV7-2 to TRBJ1-2; possibly TRBD1 for D (5 bases). Looked up from germline, CDR1 is SGHTA and CDR2 is FQGNSA. The CDR3 runs 15 residues. V lost 5 bases, J lost 2 bases, and 15 bases lay in between. The CDR3 DNA reads TGTGCCAGCAGCCTCCATGGGCGACAGAACTATGGCTACACCTTC. This translates into CASSLHGRQNYGYTF. Full variable domain (remainder filled in from reference TRBV7-2 and TRBJ1-2): GAGVSQSPSNKVTEKGKDVELRCDPISGHTALYWYRQSLGQGLEFLIYFQGNSAPDKSGLPSDRFSAERTGGSVSTLTIQRTQQEDSAVYLCASSLHGRQNYGYTFGSGTRLTVV.

This chain connects TRBV6-2 or TRBV6-3 to TRBJ2-7, with D possibly matching TRBD1 (6 bases). The CDR3 is made up of 15 amino acids. Germline V gives CDR1 MNHEY, CDR2 SVGEGT. V shed 6 bases and J shed 2 bases, with 17 bases lying between them. The CDR3, as DNA: TGTGCCAGCAGCAACGGGCAGGGGATAGCCTACGAGCAGTACTTC. Translating it yields CASSNGQGIAYEQYF.

The chain links TRBV6-2 or TRBV6-3 to TRBJ1-2; the D gene is possibly TRBD1 (6 bases). This CDR3 is 13 amino acids long. Germline assignment: CDR1 MNHEY and CDR2 SVGEGT. V was cut by 7 bases and J by 6 bases, with 15 bases left in between. This chain's CDR3 is CASTNPNRDGYTF. CDR3 nucleotide sequence: TGTGCCAGCACTAACCCCAACAGGGATGGCTACACCTTC.

This clonotype was observed a handful of times. This rearrangement joins TRBV6-6 to TRBJ2-2; 7 bases line up with TRBD1. Germline assignment: CDR1 MNHNY and CDR2 SVGAGI (reference sequence). The CDR3 runs to 14 residues. The junction had 5 bases not matched to a gene; V was cut back by 5 bases and J by 5 bases. CDR3 residues: CASSTTGSTGELFF. In DNA, the CDR3 is TGTGCCAGCAGTACGACAGGGTCTACCGGGGAGCTGTTTTTT.

This clonotype was counted ten times or more. The V gene is TRBV7-2, the J gene TRBJ2-3, with 13 bases lining up with TRBD2. With V trimmed by 6 bases and J by 4 bases, 10 bases remained unmatched. CDR3 length: 17 residues. Germline V gives CDR1 SGHTA, CDR2 FQGNSA. The CDR3: CASRRQTSGRKSDTQYF. As DNA, the CDR3 is TGTGCCAGCAGGAGACAGACTAGCGGGAGGAAGTCAGATACGCAGTATTTT.

This clonotype was detected a few times. The chain combines TRBV9 with TRBJ2-2; TRBD2 matches 11 bases. CDR1 is SGDLS, CDR2 YYNGEE, per germline. This CDR3 is 18 amino acids long. V trimming: 0 bases; J trimming: 0 bases; junction bases outside the gene matches: 4. The CDR3 coding sequence is TGTGCCAGCAGCGTAGATGGGGGACTAGCGGCGAACACCGGGGAGCTGTTTTTT. It yields the protein CASSVDGGLAANTGELFF.

The genes are TRBV19 and TRBJ2-1; D is uncertain. The length of the CDR3 is 12 residues. From germline, CDR1 is LNHDA and CDR2 SQIVND (reference sequence). The germline V and J ends were trimmed by 10 bases and 8 bases, with 15 bases remaining between them. CDR3 coding DNA: TGTGCCACCAAGGGTTTGAGTGATGAGCAGTTCTTC. Translating it yields CATKGLSDEQFF.

There are many counts of this clonotype. The rearrangement uses TRBV28 and TRBJ1-6; D is uncertain. The germline V gene encodes CDR1 MDHEN and CDR2 SYDVKM. CDR3 size: 16 residues. V was clipped by 7 bases and J by 5 bases, with 18 bases between them. DNA for the CDR3: TGTGCCAGCACCTTGGAGGTAAACGGGAATAATTCACCCCTCCACTTT. Encoded protein: CASTLEVNGNNSPLHF.

As for this clonotype: A much more abundant neighbour one base away suggests this may be a read error. This chain connects TRBV27 to TRBJ2-2, with D perhaps matching TRBD2 (5 bases). The CDR3 sequence is 17 residues long. The V and J ends lost 4 bases and 6 bases respectively, with 21 bases between them. Germline CDR1 is MNHEY and CDR2 is SMNVEV (reference sequence). The CDR3 sequence is CASSSPTAKARAGELFF. CDR3 nucleotide sequence: TGTGCCAGCAGTTCCCCCACGGCCAAGGCGAGGGCCGGGGAGCTGTTTTTT.

There are many counts of this clonotype. V is TRBV12-3 or TRBV12-4 and J is TRBJ1-2, with TRBD1 matching 7 bases. V gave up 0 bases and J gave up 4 bases; unmatched junction bases: 2. The CDR3 extends over 14 amino acids. CDR3 bases: TGTGCCAGCAGTTTAGCCGACAGGGCCTATGGCTACACCTTC. Its protein is CASSLADRAYGYTF.

This clonotype has at least ten counts. The chain carries TRBV7-2 and TRBJ2-1; 10 bases fit TRBD2. Looked up from germline, CDR1 is SGHTA and CDR2 is FQGNSA. Trimming removed 2 bases from V and 9 bases from J; junction bases left unmatched: 7. This CDR3 spans 15 amino acids. The CDR3 loop is CASSLSGGASGEQFF. The CDR3 coding sequence is TGTGCCAGCAGCTTAAGCGGGGGGGCCTCGGGTGAGCAGTTCTTC.

This clonotype came up many times. The chain combines TRBV27 with TRBJ2-5; the D is unclear. Trimming took off 8 bases at V and 5 bases at J, with 6 bases between the two ends. CDR1 is MNHEY, CDR2 SMNVEV, per germline (reference sequence). This CDR3 is built from 10 residues. CDR3 in DNA: TGTGCCAGCTGGTTTGAGACCCAGTACTTC. Protein sequence: CASWFETQYF.

This clonotype was observed a handful of times. J is TRBJ2-2 and V is TRBV7-3; 8 bases map to TRBD2. This CDR3 comprises 15 residues. The germline gives CDR1 SGHTA, CDR2 FQGTGA. The V segment lost 5 bases and the J segment 7 bases; nucleotides outside the gene matches: 9. CDR3 in amino acids: CASSPTGGANGELFF. The DNA of the CDR3 is TGTGCCAGCAGCCCTACCGGGGGGGCCAACGGGGAGCTGTTTTTT.

This clonotype was seen at least ten times. The J gene is TRBJ2-3, the V gene TRBV12-5, with 13 positions matching TRBD2. Germline-derived CDR1 and CDR2 are LGHNT and FRNRAP. J gave up 2 bases and V 2 bases, and 4 bases lay outside the gene matches. The CDR3 is 17 amino acids. CDR3 coding DNA: TGTGCTAGTGGTTTGAGGACTAGCGGGAGACCCACAGATACGCAGTATTTT. It translates to CASGLRTSGRPTDTQYF.

This clonotype was seen ten or more times. The chain couples TRBV7-8 to TRBJ2-1, with a tentative D call TRBD2 (6 bases). The germline gives CDR1 SGHVS, CDR2 FQNEAQ. Deletions cut 1 base from V and 2 bases from J, with 12 bases between. The length of the CDR3 is 16 residues. The CDR3: CASSLGGVRTYNEQFF. The CDR3, as DNA: TGTGCCAGCAGCTTAGGCGGGGTACGCACCTACAATGAGCAGTTCTTC.

This clonotype was recorded many times. The chain combines TRBV7-2 with TRBJ2-7; 11 bases map to TRBD1. After removal of 4 bases from V and 6 bases from J, the junction contained 5 bases not matched to a gene. The germline V gene has CDR1 SGHTA and CDR2 FQGNSA. The CDR3 is 14 amino acids. The DNA for the CDR3 is TGTGCCAGCAGCTCACAGGGGACAGGGGGCGAGCAGTACTTC. Translation: CASSSQGTGGEQYF.